In its sample, the clone carrying this T cell receptor beta chain was seen many times. The antigen is undetermined. The data are from a study of human T cells and chemical hapten exposure. Study information: Alopecia universalis, totalis or areata was present in patients who were mostly female. General observations from the study: Relative to control repertoires, expanded TCRs gave rise to significantly more large CDR3 similarity clusters.

A single record per CDR3 protein comes from TCRdb applying MiXCR to the RACE reads. The sample contains 30,000 or so distinct CDR3 sequences, nearly 6% of which appear only once. Regarding time point: patch test 3, about 24 weeks after DPC sensitization. The treatment was: therapeutic diphenylcyclopropenone sensitization with weekly scalp DPC. Trimming cost V 2 bases and J 0 bases, with 14 bases left between them. The CDR3 has 16 amino acids. Germline V lookup: CDR1 LGHDT, CDR2 YNNKEL (reference sequence). V and J are TRBV3-1 and TRBJ2-7; tentatively, D is TRBD2 (6 bases). The specimen was whole blood, collected in connection with sensitization to the hapten diphenylcyclopropenone (DPC). The sequence was collected from a man aged 25-45 years with alopecia areata. Some clones in this sample may be carry-over from other donors' samples. CDR3 sequence: CASSQQPGLLSYEQYF. The CDR3 DNA sequence: TGTGCCAGCAGCCAACAACCGGGACTGCTCTCCTACGAGCAGTACTTC.